These T cell receptor beta chains were read from a single sample in a study of CD8+ T cells in alopecia areata. Data came from immunoSEQ multiplex PCR; TCRdb stores just in-frame clones and leaves some out. The sample holds roughly 250,000 clones; less than 80% are singletons and the top ten take about 1.3%. The sequences come from CD4+ T cells sorted from blood, collected at week 0. The receptors stem from a human donor with alopecia areata. Both conserved end residues are part of each CDR3. The D gene is left open where the match is weak. Expanded clones are given a class, and other clones once, few, many or no size at all.

d_call	v_call	j_call	clone_size	cdr3_aa	cdr3_nt
NA	TRBV7-9	TRBJ2-1	NA	CASSHPGPRNEQFF	TGTGCCAGCAGCCATCCGGGACCTAGAAATGAGCAGTTCTTC
NA	TRBV9	TRBJ2-3	NA	CASSVGSRTDTQYF	TGTGCCAGCAGCGTAGGGTCCCGCACAGATACGCAGTATTTT
NA	TRBV29-1	TRBJ1-2	NA	CSVRIRGFGYGYTF	TGCAGCGTTCGGATACGGGGCTTCGGGTATGGCTACACCTTC
NA	TRBV30	TRBJ2-2	NA	CAWTKFVTGELFF	TGTGCCTGGACGAAGTTCGTTACCGGGGAGCTGTTTTTT
NA	TRBV7-3	TRBJ2-2	NA	CASSLQGYTGELFF	TGTGCCAGCAGCTTACAGGGGTACACCGGGGAGCTGTTTTTT
NA	TRBV5-4	TRBJ2-3	NA	CASSLREDTQYF	TGTGCCAGCAGCTTACGTGAAGATACGCAGTATTTT
NA	TRBV5-1	TRBJ2-3	NA	CASSLEQLTDTQYF	TGCGCCAGCAGCTTGGAGCAGTTAACAGATACGCAGTATTTT
TRBD2	TRBV28	TRBJ2-1	NA	CASSLSVGTSRAGQFF	TGTGCCAGCAGTTTGTCTGTAGGGACTAGCCGCGCGGGACAGTTCTTC
TRBD1	TRBV2	TRBJ1-6	NA	CASRRGGGSPLHF	TGTGCCAGCAGGAGAGGGGGCGGATCACCCCTCCACTTT
NA	TRBV6-5	TRBJ1-2	NA	CASSYSLSDLGYTF	TGTGCCAGCAGTTATTCCCTTTCTGATTTGGGCTACACCTTC
NA	TRBV11-2	TRBJ2-2	NA	CASSFTGELFF	TGTGCCAGCAGCTTCACCGGGGAGCTGTTTTTT
NA	TRBV27	TRBJ1-6	once	CASALNGNSPLHF	TGTGCCAGCGCCCTCAACGGAAATTCACCCCTCCACTTT
TRBD2	TRBV6-4	TRBJ2-1	NA	CASSTFGTSTPEQFF	TGTGCCAGCAGTACCTTCGGGACTAGCACCCCTGAGCAGTTCTTC
NA	TRBV2	TRBJ1-2	NA	CASRATGDNYGYTF	TGTGCCAGCAGAGCGACCGGGGACAACTATGGCTACACCTTC
TRBD2	TRBV4-1	TRBJ2-7	few	CASSLPRASGASYEQYF	TGCGCCAGCAGCCTACCCCGGGCTAGCGGGGCCTCCTACGAGCAGTACTTC
TRBD1	TRBV6-5	TRBJ1-1	few	CASSYDYRGAEAFF	TGTGCCAGCAGTTACGATTACAGGGGAGCGGAAGCTTTCTTT
NA	TRBV20-1	TRBJ2-1	NA	CSAPRGNEQFF	TGCAGTGCTCCCCGGGGCAATGAGCAGTTCTTC